This TCR beta chain was sequenced for a study of cytomegalovirus exposure and HLA in healthy donors. 13 Jbeta primers and 60 Vbeta primers were used for the PCR. Profiled with immunoSEQ multiplex PCR; TCRdb holds only in-frame clones, not every one. The sample holds about 140,000 clones, 70% to 80% seen once. The table lists this clone with a few counts. Antigen specificity is unknown. The donors gave bone marrow, and they were healthy. The length of the CDR3 is 14 residues. The J segment lost 2 bases and the V segment lost 7 bases, leaving 8 bases of the junction unmatched. The germline V gene has CDR1 MNHEY and CDR2 SVGAGI. General observations from the study: When the data were analyzed later, several of the most significant clusters appeared to be linked to common viral pathogens.

The chain combines TRBV6-5 with TRBJ2-7, with 7 bases matching TRBD1. The clonotype was recovered from a female donor in good health and CMV-seropositive. The sample taken for sequencing was PBMCs. The CDR3 DNA is TGTGCCAGCATGACGGACAGGTTGACCTACGAGCAGTACTTC. It yields the protein CASMTDRLTYEQYF.